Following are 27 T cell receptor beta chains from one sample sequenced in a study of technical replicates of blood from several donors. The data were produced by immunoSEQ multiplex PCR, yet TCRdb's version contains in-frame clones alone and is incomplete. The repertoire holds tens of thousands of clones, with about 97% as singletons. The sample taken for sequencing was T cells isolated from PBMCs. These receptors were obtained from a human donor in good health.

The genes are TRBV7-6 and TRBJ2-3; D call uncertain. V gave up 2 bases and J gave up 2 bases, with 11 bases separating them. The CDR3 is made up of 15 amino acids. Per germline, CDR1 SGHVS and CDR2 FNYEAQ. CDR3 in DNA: TGTGCCAGCAGCTTATTGTCACTTGACACAGATACGCAGTATTTT. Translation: CASSLLSLDTDTQYF.

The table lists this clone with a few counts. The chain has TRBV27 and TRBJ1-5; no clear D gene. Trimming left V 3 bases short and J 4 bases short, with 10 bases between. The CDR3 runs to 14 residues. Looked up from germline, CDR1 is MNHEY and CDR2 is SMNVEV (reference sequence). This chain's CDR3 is CASSFCSVNQPQHF. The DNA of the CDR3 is TGTGCCAGCAGTTTCTGTTCGGTGAATCAGCCCCAGCATTTT.

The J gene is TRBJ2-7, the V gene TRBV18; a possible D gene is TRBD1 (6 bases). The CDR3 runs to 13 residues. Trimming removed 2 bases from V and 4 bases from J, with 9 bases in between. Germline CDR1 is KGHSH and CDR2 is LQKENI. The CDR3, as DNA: TGTGCCAGCTCACCAAACAGGGCGTACGAGCAGTACTTC. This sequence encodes CASSPNRAYEQYF.

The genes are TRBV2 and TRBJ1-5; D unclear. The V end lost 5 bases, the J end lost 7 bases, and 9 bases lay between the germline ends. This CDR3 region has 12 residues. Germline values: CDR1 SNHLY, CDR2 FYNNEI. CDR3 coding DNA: TGTGCCAGCAGTCTAGAAACCCAGCCCCAGCATTTT. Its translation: CASSLETQPQHF. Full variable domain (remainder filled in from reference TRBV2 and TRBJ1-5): EPEVTQTPSHQVTQMGQEVILRCVPISNHLYFYWYRQILGQKVEFLVSFYNNEISEKSEIFDDQFSVERPDGSNFTLKIRSTKLEDSAMYFCASSLETQPQHFGDGTRLSIL.

The CDR3 sequence: CASSPTSGTGSYEQYF. CDR3 DNA: TGTGCCAGCTCACCAACTTCCGGGACAGGGTCCTACGAGCAGTACTTC. The chain employs TRBV18 and TRBJ2-7; 9 bases are a match to TRBD1. The ends lost 2 bases at V and 1 base at J; junction bases unmatched: 6. The CDR3 is 16 amino acids. Germline V CDR1 and CDR2: KGHSH, LQKENI. The full variable domain, in which reference TRBV18 and TRBJ2-7 provide the parts outside the CDR3, is NAGVMQNPRHLVRRRGQEARLRCSPMKGHSHVYWYRQLPEEGLKFMVYLQKENIIDESGMPKERFSAEFPKEGPSILRIQQVVRGDSAAYFCASSPTSGTGSYEQYFGPGTRLTVT.

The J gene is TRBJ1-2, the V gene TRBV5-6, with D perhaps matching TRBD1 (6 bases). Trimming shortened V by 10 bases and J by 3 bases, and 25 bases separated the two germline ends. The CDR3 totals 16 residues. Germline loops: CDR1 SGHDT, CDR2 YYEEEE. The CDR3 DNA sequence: TGTGCCGGTCGAGCATGGGTAACGCACAGGGACTATGGCTACACCTTC. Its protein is CAGRAWVTHRDYGYTF. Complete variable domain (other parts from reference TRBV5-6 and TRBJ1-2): DAGVTQSPTHLIKTRGQQVTLRCSPKSGHDTVSWYQQALGQGPQFIFQYYEEEERQRGNFPDRFSGHQFPNYSSELNVNALLLGDSALYLCAGRAWVTHRDYGYTFGSGTRLTVV.

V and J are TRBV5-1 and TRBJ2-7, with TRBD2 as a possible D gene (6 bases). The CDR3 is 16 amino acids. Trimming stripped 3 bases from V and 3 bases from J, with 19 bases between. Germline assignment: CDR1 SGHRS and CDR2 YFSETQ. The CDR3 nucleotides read TGCGCCAGCAGCTCTAACCGCTTGGTGGAGGGCTACGAGCAGTACTTC. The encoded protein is CASSSNRLVEGYEQYF.

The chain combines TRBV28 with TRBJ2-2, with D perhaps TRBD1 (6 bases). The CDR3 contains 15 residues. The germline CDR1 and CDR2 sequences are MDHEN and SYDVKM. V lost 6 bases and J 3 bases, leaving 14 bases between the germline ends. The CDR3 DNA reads TGTGCCAGCAGCTACAGGGTCTCCTACACCGGGGAGCTGTTTTTT. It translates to CASSYRVSYTGELFF.

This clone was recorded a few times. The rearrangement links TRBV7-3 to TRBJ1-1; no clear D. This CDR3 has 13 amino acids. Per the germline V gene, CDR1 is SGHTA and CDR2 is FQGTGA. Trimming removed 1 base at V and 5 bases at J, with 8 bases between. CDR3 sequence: CASSLNTRTEAFF. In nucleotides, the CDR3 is TGTGCCAGCAGCTTAAACACGCGGACTGAAGCTTTCTTT. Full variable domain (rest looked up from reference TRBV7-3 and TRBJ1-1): GAGVSQTPSNKVTEKGKYVELRCDPISGHTALYWYRQSLGQGPEFLIYFQGTGAADDSGLPNDRFFAVRPEGSVSTLKIQRTERGDSAVYLCASSLNTRTEAFFGQGTRLTVV.

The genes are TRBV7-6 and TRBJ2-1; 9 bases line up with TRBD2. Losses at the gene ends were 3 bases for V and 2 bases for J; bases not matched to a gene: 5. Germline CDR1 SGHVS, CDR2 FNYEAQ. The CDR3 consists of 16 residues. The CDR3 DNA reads TGTGCCAGCAGCTTGAATAGCGGGAGCCCCTACAATGAGCAGTTCTTC. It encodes CASSLNSGSPYNEQFF.

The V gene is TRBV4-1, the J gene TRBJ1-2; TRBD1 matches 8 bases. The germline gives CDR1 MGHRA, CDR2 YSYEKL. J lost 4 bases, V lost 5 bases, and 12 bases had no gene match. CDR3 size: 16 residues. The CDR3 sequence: CASSENRGKWFYGYTF. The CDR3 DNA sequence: TGCGCCAGCAGCGAAAACAGGGGGAAATGGTTCTATGGCTACACCTTC.

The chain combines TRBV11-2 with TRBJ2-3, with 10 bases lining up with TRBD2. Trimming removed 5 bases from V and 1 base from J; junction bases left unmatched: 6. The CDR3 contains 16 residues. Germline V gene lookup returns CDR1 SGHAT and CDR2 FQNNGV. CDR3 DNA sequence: TGTGCCAGCAGCGCTAGGGGGACTAGCGGCACAGATACGCAGTATTTT. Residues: CASSARGTSGTDTQYF.

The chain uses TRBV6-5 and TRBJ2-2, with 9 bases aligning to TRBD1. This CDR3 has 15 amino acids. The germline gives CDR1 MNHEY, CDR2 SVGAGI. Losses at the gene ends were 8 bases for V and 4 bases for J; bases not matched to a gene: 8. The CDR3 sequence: CASFSTGGGTGELFF. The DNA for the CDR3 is TGTGCCAGCTTTAGTACAGGGGGCGGCACCGGGGAGCTGTTTTTT.

CDR3 sequence (DNA): TGTGCCAGCAGCGTAATCGGGAACACTGAAGCTTTCTTT. Amino acid sequence: CASSVIGNTEAFF. The chain is built from TRBV9 and TRBJ1-1; D is ambiguous. The germline V gene has CDR1 SGDLS and CDR2 YYNGEE. V lost 1 base to trimming and J lost 1 base, with 5 bases between them. This CDR3 is built from 13 residues.

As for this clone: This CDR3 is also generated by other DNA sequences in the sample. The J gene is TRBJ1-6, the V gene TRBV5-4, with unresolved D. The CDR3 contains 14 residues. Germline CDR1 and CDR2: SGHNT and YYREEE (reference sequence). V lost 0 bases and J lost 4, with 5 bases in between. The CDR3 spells CASSLAGYNSPLHF. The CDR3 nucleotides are TGTGCCAGCAGCTTGGCAGGTTATAATTCACCCCTCCACTTT.

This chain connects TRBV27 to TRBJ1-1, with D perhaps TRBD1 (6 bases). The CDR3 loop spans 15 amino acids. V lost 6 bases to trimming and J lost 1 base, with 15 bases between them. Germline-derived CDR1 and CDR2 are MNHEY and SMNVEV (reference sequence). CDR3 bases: TGTGCCAGCAGGGAAGTAGGACAGCCGAACACTGAAGCTTTCTTT. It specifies CASREVGQPNTEAFF.

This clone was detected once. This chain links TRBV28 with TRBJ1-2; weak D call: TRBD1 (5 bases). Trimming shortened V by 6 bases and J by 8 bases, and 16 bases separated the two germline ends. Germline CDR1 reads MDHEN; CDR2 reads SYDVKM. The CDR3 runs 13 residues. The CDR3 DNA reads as TGTGCCAGCAGCTCGTTAGGGGCGGAGGGCTACACCTTC. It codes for CASSSLGAEGYTF.

CDR3 protein: CASSEILGWGEQFF. The CDR3 nucleotides are TGTGCCAGCAGTGAGATACTAGGGTGGGGTGAGCAGTTCTTC. The chain has TRBV6-1 and TRBJ2-1; maybe TRBD2 (5 bases). Germline V gene data show CDR1 as MNHNS and CDR2 as SASEGT. This CDR3 is 14 amino acids long. Trimming removed 3 bases at V and 9 bases at J, with 15 bases between.

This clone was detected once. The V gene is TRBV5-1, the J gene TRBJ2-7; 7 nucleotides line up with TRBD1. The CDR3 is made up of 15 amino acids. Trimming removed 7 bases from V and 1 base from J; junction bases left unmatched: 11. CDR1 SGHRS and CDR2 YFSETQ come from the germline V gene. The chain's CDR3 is CASYTGDRVSYEQYF. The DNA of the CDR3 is TGCGCCAGCTATACTGGCGACAGGGTATCCTACGAGCAGTACTTC.

CDR3 sequence (DNA): TGCAGCGTTGAAGCCGCTAGCGGGGGAAACCTCTACGAGCAGTACTTC. Residues: CSVEAASGGNLYEQYF. The chain uses TRBV29-1 and TRBJ2-7, with 10 bases aligning to TRBD2. The CDR3 totals 16 residues. Per germline, CDR1 SQVTM and CDR2 ANQGSEA. V lost 1 base, J lost 3 bases, and 9 bases stayed unmatched.

This CDR3 reads CSVATAYEQYF. The CDR3 DNA reads TGCAGCGTTGCTACAGCCTACGAGCAGTACTTC. The chain is built from TRBV29-1 and TRBJ2-7; D gene ambiguous. The CDR3 has 11 amino acids. V was shortened by 4 bases and J by 2 bases, with 6 bases between the two germline ends. Germline values: CDR1 SQVTM, CDR2 ANQGSEA.

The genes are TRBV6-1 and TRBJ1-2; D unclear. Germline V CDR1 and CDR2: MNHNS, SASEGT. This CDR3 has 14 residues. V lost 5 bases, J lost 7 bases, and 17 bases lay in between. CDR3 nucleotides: TGTGCCAGCAGTTTAGCGGGCGCGGGCTTTGGCTACACCTTC. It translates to CASSLAGAGFGYTF.

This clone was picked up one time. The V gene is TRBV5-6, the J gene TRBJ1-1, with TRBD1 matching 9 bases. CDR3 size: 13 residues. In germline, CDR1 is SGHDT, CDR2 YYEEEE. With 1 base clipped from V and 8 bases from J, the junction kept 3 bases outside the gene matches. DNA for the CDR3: TGTGCCAGCAGCTTGCGACAGGGGGGAGAAGCTTTCTTT. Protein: CASSLRQGGEAFF.

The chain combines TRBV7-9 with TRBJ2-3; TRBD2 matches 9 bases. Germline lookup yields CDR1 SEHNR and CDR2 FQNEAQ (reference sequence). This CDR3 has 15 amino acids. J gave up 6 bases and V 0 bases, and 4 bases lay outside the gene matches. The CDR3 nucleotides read TGTGCCAGCAGCTTAGCAGCGGGGGGTTCGGATACGCAGTATTTT. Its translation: CASSLAAGGSDTQYF.

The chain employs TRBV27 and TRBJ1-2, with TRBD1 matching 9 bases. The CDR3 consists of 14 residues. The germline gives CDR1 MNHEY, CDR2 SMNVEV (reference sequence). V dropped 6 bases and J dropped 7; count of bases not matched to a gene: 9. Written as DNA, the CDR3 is TGTGCCAGCAGGCCTTCAACAGGGGGCGTTGGCTACACCTTC. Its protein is CASRPSTGGVGYTF.

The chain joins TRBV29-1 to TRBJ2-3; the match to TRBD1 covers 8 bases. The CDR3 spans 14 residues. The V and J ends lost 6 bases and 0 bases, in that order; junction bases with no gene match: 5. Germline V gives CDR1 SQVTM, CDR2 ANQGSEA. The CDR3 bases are TGCAGCGTCCTTGGACAGGGCAGCACAGATACGCAGTATTTT. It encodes CSVLGQGSTDTQYF.

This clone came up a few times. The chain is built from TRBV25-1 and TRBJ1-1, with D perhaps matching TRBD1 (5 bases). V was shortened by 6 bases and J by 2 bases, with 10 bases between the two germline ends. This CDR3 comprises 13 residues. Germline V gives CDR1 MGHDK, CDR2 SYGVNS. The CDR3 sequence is CASRRQINTEAFF. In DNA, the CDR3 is TGTGCCAGCAGGAGACAGATCAACACTGAAGCTTTCTTT.